These 32 T cell receptor beta chains share one sample of origin, sequenced in a study of T cell responses to AZD1222 COVID-19 vaccine. Clones were sequenced by immunoSEQ multiplex PCR, and TCRdb holds only the in-frame ones, with some missing. In the table there are 200,000 or so clones, around 93% of which are singletons. Sequencing was performed on peripheral blood, taken 28 days after the second AZD1222 dose. These receptor sequences come from an adult who received the AZD1222 COVID-19 vaccine.

The J gene is TRBJ2-1, the V gene TRBV14, with 11 positions matching TRBD2. V was clipped by 4 bases and J by 6 bases; unmatched bases: 5. Germline V gene sequence: CDR1 SGHDN, CDR2 FVKESK. The CDR3 is 15 residues long. The CDR3, as DNA: TGTGCCAGCAGCCCCGGGACTAGCGGCCCCAATGAGCAGTTCTTC. Protein: CASSPGTSGPNEQFF.

The chain links TRBV5-1 to TRBJ2-3; D is uncertain. The V gene's germline CDR1 is SGHRS and CDR2 YFSETQ. V lost 0 bases, J lost 4 bases, and 6 bases lay in between. The CDR3 is 13 residues long. The CDR3 protein is CASSLGLADTQYF. Here the CDR3 DNA reads TGCGCCAGCAGCTTGGGACTCGCAGATACGCAGTATTTT.

V gene TRBV12-3 or TRBV12-4 combines with J gene TRBJ2-7; D remains unclear. CDR3 length: 13 amino acids. The germline V and J ends were trimmed by 5 bases and 1 base, with 9 bases remaining between them. CDR3 protein: CASSRPGSYEQYF. The CDR3, as DNA: TGTGCCAGCAGTCGCCCCGGGTCCTACGAGCAGTACTTC.

J is TRBJ1-3 and V is TRBV19, with D tentatively TRBD1 (5 bases). Between the trimmed V and J ends, which lost 3 bases and 1 base, there was a span of 13 bases. The CDR3 length is 16 residues. In germline, CDR1 is LNHDA, CDR2 SQIVND (reference sequence). CDR3 sequence (DNA): TGTGCCAGTAGTATTGGGGCAGCCACTTCTGGAAACACCATATATTTT. This encodes CASSIGAATSGNTIYF.

The chain has TRBV9 and TRBJ1-1; maybe TRBD1 (5 bases). This CDR3 comprises 14 residues. Per the germline V gene, CDR1 is SGDLS and CDR2 is YYNGEE. V lost 0 bases and J lost 0, with 6 bases in between. CDR3 in amino acids: CASSVDRLNTEAFF. The CDR3 DNA follows: TGTGCCAGCAGCGTAGACAGGTTGAACACTGAAGCTTTCTTT. The full variable domain, in which reference TRBV9 and TRBJ1-1 provide the parts outside the CDR3, is DSGVTQTPKHLITATGQRVTLRCSPRSGDLSVYWYQQSLDQGLQFLIQYYNGEERAKGNILERFSAQQFPDLHSELNLSSLELGDSALYFCASSVDRLNTEAFFGQGTRLTVV.

This clone was detected only a few times. The genes are TRBV6-5 and TRBJ1-1, with a possible D match to TRBD1 (5 bases). Trimming removed 7 bases from V and 0 bases from J, with 15 bases in between. Germline V gene data show CDR1 as MNHEY and CDR2 as SVGAGI. The CDR3 contains 15 residues. The CDR3 sequence is CASTSWDRLNTEAFF. In DNA form, the CDR3 reads TGTGCCAGCACCTCCTGGGACCGCTTGAACACTGAAGCTTTCTTT.

The chain employs TRBV30 and TRBJ1-5; D gene uncertain. The germline V gene encodes CDR1 GTSNPN and CDR2 SVGIG (reference sequence). Between the trimmed V and J ends, which lost 2 bases and 3 bases, there was a span of 14 bases. The CDR3 is 15 residues long. Here the CDR3 reads CAWSFSGRHNQPQHF. The CDR3 DNA follows: TGTGCCTGGAGTTTTTCAGGACGGCACAATCAGCCCCAGCATTTT.

CDR3 sequence (DNA): TGTGCCATCAATGGGGGGAAGGATGAAAAACTGTTTTTT. Its translation is CAINGGKDEKLFF. The J gene is TRBJ1-4, the V gene TRBV10-3; D may be TRBD1 (5 bases). The germline gives CDR1 ENHRY, CDR2 SYGVKD. The CDR3 has 13 residues. V dropped 7 bases and J dropped 6 bases, with 12 bases sitting between them.

This chain connects TRBV3-1 (or the pseudogene TRBV3-2) to TRBJ2-7, with D uncertain. Between the trimmed V and J ends, which lost 1 base and 5 bases, there was a span of 15 bases. Germline V gene sequence: CDR1 LGHDT, CDR2 YNNKEL (reference sequence). The CDR3 spans 15 residues. Here the CDR3 DNA reads TGTGCCAGCAGCCAAGCCCGGCAGTTGCGCCACGAGCAGTACTTC. As protein: CASSQARQLRHEQYF.

V is TRBV10-1 and J is TRBJ2-5; D uncertain. This CDR3 spans 13 amino acids. Deletions cut 2 bases from V and 2 bases from J, with 6 bases between. Germline V CDR1 and CDR2: WNHNN, SYGVQD (reference sequence). CDR3 bases: TGCGCCAGCAGTGAGAGGGATCAAGAGACCCAGTACTTC. This encodes CASSERDQETQYF.

Concerning this clone itself: Mismatch with germline at one junction end may stem from a read error. This chain links TRBV11-2 with TRBJ2-7; possible D gene TRBD2, 6 bases. This CDR3 region has 12 residues. Germline-derived CDR1 and CDR2 are SGHAT and FQNNGV. The CDR3 bases are TGTGCCAGCAGCTTAGATGGGGGGATGACGGACTTC. Protein product: CASSLDGGMTDF.

This clone was detected ten times or more. The chain joins TRBV6-4 to TRBJ2-3; 7 nucleotides match TRBD1. This CDR3 contains 16 residues. Trimming cost V 0 bases and J 2 bases; bases outside gene matches: 5. Germline V CDR1 and CDR2: MRHNA, SNTAGT. This chain's CDR3 is CASSDSRQGDTDTQYF. The CDR3 DNA is TGTGCCAGCAGTGACTCCCGACAGGGAGACACAGATACGCAGTATTTT.

V usage is TRBV7-9 and J usage is TRBJ2-3; 8 positions match TRBD1. The CDR3 runs to 15 residues. J lost 1 base, V lost 5 bases, and 5 bases had no gene match. In germline, CDR1 is SEHNR, CDR2 FQNEAQ (reference sequence). This CDR3 is CASSGQGSGTDTQYF. CDR3 nucleotide sequence: TGTGCCAGCAGCGGACAGGGATCGGGCACAGATACGCAGTATTTT.

Details on this clone: Other DNA sequences from this sample encode an identical CDR3 as well. The chain joins TRBV9 to TRBJ1-1, with D hard to call. Trimming removed 3 bases at V and 0 bases at J, with 3 bases between. Germline V gene lookup returns CDR1 SGDLS and CDR2 YYNGEE. The CDR3 sequence is 12 residues long. The DNA for the CDR3 is TGTGCCAGCAGCGGATTGAACACTGAAGCTTTCTTT. Translation gives CASSGLNTEAFF.

The rearrangement uses TRBV19 and TRBJ1-2; tentative D call: TRBD1 (5 bases). Germline CDR1 and CDR2: LNHDA and SQIVND (reference sequence). V lost 3 bases to trimming and J lost 0 bases, with 14 bases between them. The CDR3 loop spans 16 amino acids. DNA of the CDR3: TGTGCCAGTAGTATTATGACAGCTCAAGCTAACTATGGCTACACCTTC. Protein sequence: CASSIMTAQANYGYTF.

The chain employs TRBV3-1 (or the pseudogene TRBV3-2) and TRBJ2-7; D gene uncertain. Germline V gives CDR1 LGHDT, CDR2 YNNKEL (reference sequence). The CDR3 runs to 15 residues. The V gene lost 1 base and the J gene lost 0 bases, with 10 bases spanning the gap. CDR3 sequence reads: CASSQVAGYSYEQYF. CDR3 DNA sequence: TGTGCCAGCAGCCAAGTCGCAGGATACTCCTACGAGCAGTACTTC.

This chain uses TRBV11-2 with TRBJ1-2; D unclear. This CDR3 comprises 12 residues. V lost 2 bases and J 6 bases, leaving 7 bases between the germline ends. Germline V gene sequence: CDR1 SGHAT, CDR2 FQNNGV. The CDR3: CASSLQGNGYTF. CDR3 nucleotides: TGTGCCAGCAGCTTACAAGGGAATGGCTACACCTTC. Combining the CDR3 with reference TRBV11-2 and TRBJ1-2 gives the whole variable domain EAGVAQSPRYKIIEKRQSVAFWCNPISGHATLYWYQQILGQGPKLLIQFQNNGVVDDSQLPKDRFSAERLKGVDSTLKIQPAKLEDSAVYLCASSLQGNGYTFGSGTRLTVV.

The CDR3 DNA reads TGTGCCAGCAGCCAAGGTTCGCGGTTGGTCTCTGGAAACACCATATATTTT. Its translation is CASSQGSRLVSGNTIYF. The chain carries TRBV3-1 (or the pseudogene TRBV3-2) and TRBJ1-3; no reliable D call. The CDR3 runs to 17 residues. Germline V gives CDR1 LGHDT, CDR2 YNNKEL (reference sequence). Between the trimmed V and J ends, which lost 1 base and 0 bases, there was a span of 13 bases.

The genes are TRBV7-9 and TRBJ1-2, with 7 bases that match TRBD1. After removal of 6 bases from V and 8 bases from J, the junction contained 12 bases not matched to a gene. Per the germline V gene, CDR1 is SEHNR and CDR2 is FQNEAQ (reference sequence). The CDR3 covers 14 residues. The DNA for the CDR3 is TGTGCCAGCAGTCCGGGTAACAGGGGAGAGGGCTACACCTTC. It specifies CASSPGNRGEGYTF.

The chain carries TRBV10-3 and TRBJ2-7; D call uncertain. Germline CDR1 ENHRY, CDR2 SYGVKD. With 0 bases removed from V and 4 bases from J, the gap between germline ends came to 7 bases. CDR3 length: 13 amino acids. CDR3 protein: CAISESNAYEQYF. The DNA of the CDR3 is TGTGCCATCAGTGAGTCGAATGCGTACGAGCAGTACTTC.

The chain couples TRBV7-6 to TRBJ2-7, with D perhaps TRBD2 (5 bases). Per germline, CDR1 SGHVS and CDR2 FNYEAQ. V was shortened by 1 base and J by 4 bases, with 23 bases between the two germline ends. The CDR3 is 18 residues long. This chain's CDR3 is CASSLGWRGRGLRYEQYF. CDR3 in DNA: TGTGCCAGCAGCTTAGGGTGGAGAGGGCGAGGTCTCCGGTACGAGCAGTACTTC.

The DNA of the CDR3 is TGTGCCAGTAGTCGGACAGCCTCCACGGGCTACACCTTC. Its protein is CASSRTASTGYTF. The V and J genes are TRBV19 and TRBJ1-2; D is possibly TRBD1 (6 bases). The CDR3 contains 13 residues. Per germline, CDR1 LNHDA and CDR2 SQIVND (reference sequence). Trimming removed 5 bases from V and 8 bases from J, with 15 bases in between. The entire variable domain, with the rest obtained from reference TRBV19 and TRBJ1-2, is as follows: DGGITQSPKYLFRKEGQNVTLSCEQNLNHDAMYWYRQDPGQGLRLIYYSQIVNDFQKGDIAEGYSVSREKKESFPLTVTSAQKNPTAFYLCASSRTASTGYTFGSGTRLTVV.

The chain joins TRBV6-2 or TRBV6-3 to TRBJ1-5; maybe TRBD1 (5 bases). The length of the CDR3 is 15 residues. The V end was cut by 5 bases, the J end by 4 bases, with 15 bases between. CDR1 is MNHEY and CDR2 is SVGEGT in the germline V gene. CDR3 DNA sequence: TGTGCCAGCAGTACTGGACATGAGAAAAATCAGCCCCAGCATTTT. Encoded protein: CASSTGHEKNQPQHF.

This chain connects TRBV4-1 to TRBJ1-1; 7 bases map to TRBD1. This CDR3 region has 14 residues. Germline-derived CDR1 and CDR2 are MGHRA and YSYEKL. The V segment lost 1 base and the J segment 6 bases; nucleotides outside the gene matches: 5. The CDR3 sequence: CASSQAQGVAEAFF. The CDR3, as DNA: TGCGCCAGCAGCCAAGCCCAGGGGGTCGCTGAAGCTTTCTTT.

The chain has TRBV30 and TRBJ1-4, with D hard to call. Germline lookup yields CDR1 GTSNPN and CDR2 SVGIG (reference sequence). The CDR3 has 11 amino acids. V was shortened by 1 base and J by 7 bases, with 4 bases between the two germline ends. The CDR3: CAWSEGEKLFF. The CDR3 DNA reads TGTGCCTGGAGTGAGGGTGAAAAACTGTTTTTT. Full variable domain (remainder filled in from reference TRBV30 and TRBJ1-4): SQTIHQWPATLVQPVGSPLSLECTVEGTSNPNLYWYRQAAGRGLQLLFYSVGIGQISSEVPQNLSASRPQDRQFILSSKKLLLSDSGFYLCAWSEGEKLFFGSGTQLSVL.

The rearrangement uses TRBV7-2 and TRBJ2-3; TRBD2 agrees at 8 bases. Germline trimming cut 1 base from V and 5 bases from J; bases unmatched to any gene: 5. The CDR3 has 15 amino acids. Germline loops: CDR1 SGHTA, CDR2 FQGNSA. The CDR3 coding sequence is TGTGCCAGCAGCTTAGTCGGGGGGGCCCTAGATACGCAGTATTTT. Its translation: CASSLVGGALDTQYF.

The rearrangement joins TRBV10-3 to TRBJ2-2; TRBD2 matches at 10 bases. The CDR3 contains 16 residues. Germline assignment: CDR1 ENHRY and CDR2 SYGVKD. The ends lost 5 bases at V and 5 bases at J; junction bases unmatched: 8. The CDR3 is CAISTSGAPRTGELFF. The CDR3 region has the DNA TGTGCCATCAGTACTAGCGGGGCACCGAGGACCGGGGAGCTGTTTTTT.

This clone was recorded only once. This rearrangement joins TRBV4-3 to TRBJ2-3; D gene ambiguous. The CDR3 extends over 14 amino acids. The germline V gene encodes CDR1 LGHNA and CDR2 YSLEER. V lost 1 base and J lost 6, with 11 bases in between. CDR3 sequence (DNA): TGCGCCAGCAGCCAAGGGTTTCCCCTGGATACGCAGTATTTT. This codes for CASSQGFPLDTQYF.

The chain links TRBV7-6 to TRBJ2-7; 7 nucleotides line up with TRBD1. V lost 5 bases to trimming and J lost 6 bases; unmatched junction nucleotides: 7. Germline loops: CDR1 SGHVS, CDR2 FNYEAQ. CDR3 length: 13 amino acids. CDR3 coding DNA: TGTGCCAGCAGCACCGCGACAGGGCTCGAGCAGTACTTC. It is translated as CASSTATGLEQYF. The whole variable domain, filled in from reference TRBV7-6 and TRBJ2-7, reads GAGVSQSPRYKVTKRGQDVALRCDPISGHVSLYWYRQALGQGPEFLTYFNYEAQQDKSGLPNDRFSAERPEGSISTLTIQRTEQRDSAMYRCASSTATGLEQYFGPGTRLTVT.

This chain links TRBV4-2 with TRBJ1-6; D gene ambiguous. V was cut by 1 base and J by 0 bases, with 4 bases left in between. CDR1 and CDR2 (germline): LGHNA, YNFKEQ. This CDR3 comprises 15 residues. CDR3: CASSQGSSYNSPLHF. Written as DNA, the CDR3 is TGTGCCAGCAGCCAAGGGAGCTCCTATAATTCACCCCTCCACTTT.

This chain connects TRBV18 to TRBJ1-3; D is ambiguous. The V end was cut by 6 bases, the J end by 0 bases, with 6 bases between. The CDR3 has 13 residues. Germline V gene lookup returns CDR1 KGHSH and CDR2 LQKENI. In DNA, the CDR3 is TGTGCCAGCTCTAGTAACTCTGGAAACACCATATATTTT. Translation gives CASSSNSGNTIYF.

The chain is built from TRBV28 and TRBJ2-6; D call uncertain. The ends were cut back, 2 bases at V and 2 bases at J, with 10 bases in the middle. This CDR3 has 16 amino acids. The germline CDR1 and CDR2 sequences are MDHEN and SYDVKM. The CDR3 region has the DNA TGTGCCAGCAGTTTAGCAACGGTCACTGGGGCCAACGTCCTGACTTTC. It specifies CASSLATVTGANVLTF.